A selection of T cell receptor beta chains follows, all from one sample in a study of cytomegalovirus exposure and HLA in healthy donors. TCRdb's copy holds only in-frame clones and misses some; the assay was immunoSEQ multiplex PCR. Seen here are 70,000 to 75,000 clones, 94% observed once, and the top ten hold about 1.4%. The sample taken for sequencing was PBMCs. The source is a man between 18 and 35 years old in good health and CMV-seropositive. CDR3s include the opening cysteine and the closing phenylalanine or tryptophan. D genes are given only for firm matches. A clone size is listed for some rows: how often the clone was seen (once, few, many), or a class if it is expanded.

TRBD2 | TRBJ2-1 | TRBV9 | . | CASSPGLGPYNEQFF | TGTGCCAGCAGCCCGGGACTAGGTCCCTACAATGAGCAGTTCTTC
. | TRBJ1-1 | TRBV28 | . | CASSLGNGVNTEAFF | TGTGCCAGCAGTTTAGGGAACGGGGTGAACACTGAAGCTTTCTTT
. | TRBJ2-5 | TRBV5-4 | . | CASSDWSSGQETQYF | TGTGCCAGCAGCGACTGGTCCAGCGGGCAAGAGACCCAGTACTTC
. | TRBJ2-6 | TRBV2 | . | CASSERAGANVLTF | TGTGCCAGCAGTGAGAGGGCTGGGGCCAACGTCCTGACTTTC
. | TRBJ2-1 | TRBV28 | . | CARVRLAVYNEQFF | TGTGCCAGAGTCCGGCTAGCAGTTTACAATGAGCAGTTCTTC
TRBD1 | TRBJ1-2 | TRBV6-5 | . | CASSYAGGNYGYTF | TGTGCCAGCAGTTATGCAGGGGGTAACTATGGCTACACCTTC
TRBD2 | TRBJ2-5 | TRBV19 | . | CASSPTVREGETQYF | TGTGCCAGTAGTCCCACCGTAAGGGAGGGAGAGACCCAGTACTTC
TRBD1 | TRBJ1-1 | TRBV19 | . | CASRTQGDTEAFF | TGTGCCAGTAGGACCCAGGGGGACACTGAAGCTTTCTTT
. | TRBJ1-2 | TRBV15 | . | CATSSEERNYGYTF | TGTGCCACCAGCAGCGAGGAGAGGAACTATGGCTACACCTTC
TRBD2 | TRBJ2-7 | TRBV5-4 | once | CASSSGTSGSYEQYF | TGTGCCAGCAGCTCCGGGACTAGCGGATCCTACGAGCAGTACTTC
TRBD2 | TRBJ2-5 | TRBV7-2 | . | CASSLTSSGYRQETQYF | TGTGCCAGCAGCTTAACTTCTAGCGGGTACCGACAAGAGACCCAGTACTTC
. | TRBJ2-5 | TRBV18 | . | CASSPRPAGAETQYF | TGTGCCAGCTCACCTCGCCCAGCGGGTGCTGAGACCCAGTACTTC
. | TRBJ2-5 | TRBV30 | . | CAWSSGQETQYF | TGTGCCTGGAGTTCGGGTCAAGAGACCCAGTACTTC
. | TRBJ1-5 | TRBV28 | . | CASSPDSEHQPQHF | TGTGCCAGCAGTCCCGACTCGGAGCATCAGCCCCAGCATTTT
. | TRBJ2-3 | TRBV19 | . | CASSIETGYTQYF | TGTGCCAGTAGTATAGAGACTGGATATACGCAGTATTTT
. | TRBJ1-5 | TRBV9 | . | CASSVGGSNQPQHF | TGTGCCAGCAGCGTAGGCGGAAGCAATCAGCCCCAGCATTTT
TRBD2 | TRBJ2-1 | TRBV19 | . | CASSRGLAGGFNEQFF | TGTGCCAGTAGTAGGGGACTAGCGGGAGGGTTTAATGAGCAGTTCTTC
TRBD1 | TRBJ1-2 | TRBV6-4 | . | CASSPDRGYGYTF | TGTGCCAGCAGCCCGGACAGGGGCTATGGCTACACCTTC
. | TRBJ2-4 | TRBV6-1 | . | CATDDGAQAKNIQYF | TGTGCCACCGATGACGGAGCCCAGGCCAAAAACATTCAGTACTTC
. | TRBJ1-1 | TRBV6-5 | . | CASSYAGLAEAFF | TGTGCCAGCAGTTACGCGGGTCTGGCTGAAGCTTTCTTT
. | TRBJ1-2 | TRBV10-3 | . | CAISADSLGGYGYTF | TGTGCCATCAGTGCGGACAGCTTAGGTGGCTATGGCTACACCTTC
TRBD2 | TRBJ2-3 | TRBV30 | . | CAWSVLPGLAGATPDTQYF | TGTGCCTGGAGTGTACTTCCGGGACTAGCGGGAGCGACCCCAGATACGCAGTATTTT
. | TRBJ2-5 | TRBV5-4 | once | CASSLEFPGDQYF | TGTGCCAGCAGCTTGGAGTTCCCAGGGGACCAGTACTTC
TRBD1 | TRBJ1-2 | TRBV18 | . | CASSPEGQGSGYTF | TGTGCCAGCTCACCAGAGGGACAGGGAAGCGGCTACACCTTC
. | TRBJ2-1 | TRBV7-9 | . | CASSLGRGGVYNEQFF | TGTGCCAGCAGCCTGGGCCGAGGAGGGGTTTACAATGAGCAGTTCTTC
. | TRBJ2-3 | TRBV7-2 | once | CASSFGAGLTDTQYF | TGTGCCAGCAGCTTTGGGGCAGGCCTCACAGATACGCAGTATTTT